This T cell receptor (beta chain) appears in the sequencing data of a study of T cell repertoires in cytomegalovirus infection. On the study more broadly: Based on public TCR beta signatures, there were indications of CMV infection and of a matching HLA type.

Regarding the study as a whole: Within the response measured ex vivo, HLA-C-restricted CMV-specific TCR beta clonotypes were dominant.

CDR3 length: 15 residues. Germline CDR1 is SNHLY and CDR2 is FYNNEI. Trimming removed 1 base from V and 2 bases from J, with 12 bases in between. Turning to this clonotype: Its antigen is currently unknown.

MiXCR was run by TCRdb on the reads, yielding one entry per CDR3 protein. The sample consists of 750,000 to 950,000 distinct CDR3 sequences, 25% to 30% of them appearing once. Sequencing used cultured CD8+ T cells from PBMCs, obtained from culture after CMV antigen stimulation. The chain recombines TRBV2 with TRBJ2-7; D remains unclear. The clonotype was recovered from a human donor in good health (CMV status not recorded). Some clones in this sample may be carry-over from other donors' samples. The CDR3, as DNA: TGTGCCAGCAGTGAAGGTCCGTCCCGGACCTACGAGCAGTACTTC. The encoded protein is CASSEGPSRTYEQYF. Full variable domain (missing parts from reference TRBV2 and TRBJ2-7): EPEVTQTPSHQVTQMGQEVILRCVPISNHLYFYWYRQILGQKVEFLVSFYNNEISEKSEIFDDQFSVERPDGSNFTLKIRSTKLEDSAMYFCASSEGPSRTYEQYFGPGTRLTVT.